This TCR beta chain was sequenced for a study of blood T cell repertoires in COVID-19. As for the study in general: Sites in the United States, Italy and Spain provided acute and convalescent COVID-19 samples. T cells, B-cell-depleted T cells, or PBMCs provided the cDNA or gDNA that served as material.

Per the original data handling: For nucleated cells, counts were estimated from reference gene primer amplification. Using immunoSEQ multiplex PCR, the repertoire was profiled, and TCRdb retains in-frame clones only, with some absent. The DNA was the basis for D and trimming; V, J and clone size are from that table. The sample contains 450,000 to 500,000 clones, approximately 85% of which appear only once. Germline CDR1 reads SGHRS; CDR2 reads YFSETQ. The CDR3 runs to 15 residues. V shed 0 bases and J 4 bases; nucleotides not matched to a gene: 2. Comments on this clone: The same CDR3 also results from other DNA sequences found in this sample.

Sequencing was performed on peripheral blood. This receptor was obtained from a human donor in a cohort sampled during active COVID-19. The chain is built from TRBV5-1 and TRBJ2-7; 12 bases map to TRBD2. The CDR3 region is CASSLGLAGVYEQYF. CDR3 sequence (DNA): TGCGCCAGCAGCTTGGGACTAGCGGGAGTTTACGAGCAGTACTTC.